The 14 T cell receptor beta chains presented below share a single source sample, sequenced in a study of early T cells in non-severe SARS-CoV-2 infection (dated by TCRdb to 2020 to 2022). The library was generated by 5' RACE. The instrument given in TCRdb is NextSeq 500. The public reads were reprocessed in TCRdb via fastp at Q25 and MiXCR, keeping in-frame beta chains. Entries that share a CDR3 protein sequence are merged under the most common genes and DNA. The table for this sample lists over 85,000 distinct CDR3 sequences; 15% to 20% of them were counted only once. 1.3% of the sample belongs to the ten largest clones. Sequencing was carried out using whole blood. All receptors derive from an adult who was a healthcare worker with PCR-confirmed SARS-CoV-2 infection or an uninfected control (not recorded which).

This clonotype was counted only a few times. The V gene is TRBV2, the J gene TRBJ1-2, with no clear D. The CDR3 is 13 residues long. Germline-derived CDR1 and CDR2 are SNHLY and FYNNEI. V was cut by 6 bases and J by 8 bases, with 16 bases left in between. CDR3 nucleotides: TGTGCCAGCAGGTGGCCCCTCCGAGAGGGCTACACCTTC. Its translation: CASRWPLREGYTF.

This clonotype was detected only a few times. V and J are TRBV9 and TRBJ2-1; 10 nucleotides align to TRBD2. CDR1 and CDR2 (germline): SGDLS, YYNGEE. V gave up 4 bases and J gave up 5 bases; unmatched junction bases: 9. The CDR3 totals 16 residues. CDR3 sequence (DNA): TGTGCCAGCAGCCCTCGGTCTAGCGGGAGAAACAATGAGCAGTTCTTC. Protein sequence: CASSPRSSGRNNEQFF. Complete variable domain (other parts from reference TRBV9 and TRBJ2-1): DSGVTQTPKHLITATGQRVTLRCSPRSGDLSVYWYQQSLDQGLQFLIQYYNGEERAKGNILERFSAQQFPDLHSELNLSSLELGDSALYFCASSPRSSGRNNEQFFGPGTRLTVL.

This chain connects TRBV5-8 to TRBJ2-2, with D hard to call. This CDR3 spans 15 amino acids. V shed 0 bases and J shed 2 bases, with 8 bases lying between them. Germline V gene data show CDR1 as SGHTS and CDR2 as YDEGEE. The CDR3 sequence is CASSLGRINTGELFF. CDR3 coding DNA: TGTGCCAGCAGCTTGGGACGGATAAACACCGGGGAGCTGTTTTTT.

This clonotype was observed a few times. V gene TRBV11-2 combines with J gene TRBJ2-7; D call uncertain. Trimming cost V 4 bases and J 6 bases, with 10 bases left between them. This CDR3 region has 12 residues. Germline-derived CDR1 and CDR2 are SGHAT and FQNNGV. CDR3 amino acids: CASSSSRSEQYF. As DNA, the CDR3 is TGTGCCAGCAGCTCGTCCAGGTCCGAGCAGTACTTC.

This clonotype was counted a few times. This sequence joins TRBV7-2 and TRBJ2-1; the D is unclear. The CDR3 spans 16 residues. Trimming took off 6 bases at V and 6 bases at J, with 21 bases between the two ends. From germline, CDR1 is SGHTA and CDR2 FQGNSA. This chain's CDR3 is CASRSRVVLGTNEQFF. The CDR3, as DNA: TGTGCCAGCAGGTCAAGAGTGGTTTTAGGAACCAATGAGCAGTTCTTC.

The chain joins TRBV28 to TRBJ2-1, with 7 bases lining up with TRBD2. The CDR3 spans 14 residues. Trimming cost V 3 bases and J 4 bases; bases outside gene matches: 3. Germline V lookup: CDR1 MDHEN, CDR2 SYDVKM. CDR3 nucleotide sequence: TGTGCCAGCAGTTTGGAACTAGCGTACAATGAGCAGTTCTTC. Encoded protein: CASSLELAYNEQFF.

The CDR3 DNA reads as TGTGCCAGCAGCGGTGACAGGGGTCAAGAGACCCAGTACTTC. Residues: CASSGDRGQETQYF. The J gene is TRBJ2-5, the V gene TRBV9; 8 bases map to TRBD1. This CDR3 is built from 14 residues. The germline gives CDR1 SGDLS, CDR2 YYNGEE. The V and J ends lost 3 bases and 2 bases, in that order; junction bases with no gene match: 3.

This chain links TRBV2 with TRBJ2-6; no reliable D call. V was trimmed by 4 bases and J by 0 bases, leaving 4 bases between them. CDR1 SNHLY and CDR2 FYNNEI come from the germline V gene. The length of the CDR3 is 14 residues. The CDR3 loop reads CASSGSSGANVLTF. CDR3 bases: TGTGCCAGCAGTGGGTCCTCTGGGGCCAACGTCCTGACTTTC. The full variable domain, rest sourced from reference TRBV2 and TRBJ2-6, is EPEVTQTPSHQVTQMGQEVILRCVPISNHLYFYWYRQILGQKVEFLVSFYNNEISEKSEIFDDQFSVERPDGSNFTLKIRSTKLEDSAMYFCASSGSSGANVLTFGAGSRLTVL.

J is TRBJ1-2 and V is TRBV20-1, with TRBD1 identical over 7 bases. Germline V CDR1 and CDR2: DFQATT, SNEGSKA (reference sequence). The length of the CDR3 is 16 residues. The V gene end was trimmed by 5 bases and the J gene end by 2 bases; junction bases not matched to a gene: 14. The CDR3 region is CSAQPRKGTANYGYTF. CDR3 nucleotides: TGCAGTGCTCAGCCTAGGAAAGGGACAGCGAACTATGGCTACACCTTC.

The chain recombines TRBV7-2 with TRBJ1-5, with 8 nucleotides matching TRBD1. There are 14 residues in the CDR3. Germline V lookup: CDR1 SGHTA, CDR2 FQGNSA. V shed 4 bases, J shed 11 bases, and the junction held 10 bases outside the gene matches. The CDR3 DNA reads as TGTGCCAGCAGCTCCCACAGGGGGGACGGGGCCCAGCATTTT. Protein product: CASSSHRGDGAQHF.

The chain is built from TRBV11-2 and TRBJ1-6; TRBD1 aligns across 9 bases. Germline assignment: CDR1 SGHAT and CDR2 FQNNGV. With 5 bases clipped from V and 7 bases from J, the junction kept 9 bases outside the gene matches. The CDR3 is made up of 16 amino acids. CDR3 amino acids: CASSLLQGASNSPLHF. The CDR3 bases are TGTGCCAGCAGCCTCCTACAGGGGGCGTCAAATTCACCCCTCCACTTT.

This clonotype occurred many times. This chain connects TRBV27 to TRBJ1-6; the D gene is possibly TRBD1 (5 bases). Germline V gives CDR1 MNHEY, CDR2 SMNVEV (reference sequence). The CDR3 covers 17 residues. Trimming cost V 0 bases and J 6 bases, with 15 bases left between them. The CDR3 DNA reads TGTGCCAGCAGTTTATCAGCAGGGCTCCTAATTAATTCACCCCTCCACTTT. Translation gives CASSLSAGLLINSPLHF.

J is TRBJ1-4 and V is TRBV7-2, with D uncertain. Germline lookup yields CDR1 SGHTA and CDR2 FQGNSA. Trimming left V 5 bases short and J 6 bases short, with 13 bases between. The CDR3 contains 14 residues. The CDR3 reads CASSLTGGDEKLFF. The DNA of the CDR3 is TGTGCCAGCAGCCTGACGGGTGGGGATGAAAAACTGTTTTTT.

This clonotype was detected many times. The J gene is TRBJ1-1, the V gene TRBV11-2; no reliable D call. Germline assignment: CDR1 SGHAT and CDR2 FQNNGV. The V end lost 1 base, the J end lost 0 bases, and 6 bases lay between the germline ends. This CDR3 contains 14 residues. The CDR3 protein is CASSLAGVNTEAFF. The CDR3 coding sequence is TGTGCCAGCAGCTTAGCGGGAGTGAACACTGAAGCTTTCTTT.